Sequencing of this T cell receptor beta chain was carried out in a study of shared T cell receptors in the human thymus. TCRdb's table, derived via immunoSEQ multiplex PCR, lists solely in-frame clones and lacks some. The sample has under 700,000 clones; approximately 80% are singletons. This CDR3 is 18 amino acids long. From germline, CDR1 is MNHNS and CDR2 SASEGT. V dropped 1 base and J dropped 0 bases, with 18 bases sitting between them. This sample was shared with a second study, whose subject was human thymus T cells. That source reports: Each of the donors was a healthy Finnish infant who was undergoing open corrective cardiac surgery for congenital heart defects. Thymic tissue was derived from resections collected during corrective heart surgery.

Source material: thymocytes. This receptor was obtained from a boy under three years old with a congenital heart defect. This rearrangement joins TRBV6-1 to TRBJ2-5, with a possible D match to TRBD1 (6 bases). CDR3 nucleotide sequence: TGTGCCAGCAGTGAAGGGCAGGGGAAGGGGAGCCACCAAGAGACCCAGTACTTC. Its protein product is CASSEGQGKGSHQETQYF.